The 8 T cell receptor beta chains presented below share a single source sample, sequenced in a study of beta chain features in type 1 diabetes. Study results and caveats: Type 1 diabetes patients had TCRB CDR3s that were shorter (moderately but significantly so) in all four CD4+ subsets.

The sequenced template was cDNA made from the entire isolated RNA. The assay was immunoSEQ multiplex PCR, and TCRdb's table has in-frame clones only and misses some. The table records 300,000 to 350,000 clones, roughly 13% of them present only once. These receptors are not linked to any known antigen. The sample comprised naive CD4+ T cells from blood. The receptor set was obtained from a woman aged 18-29 years with type 1 diabetes.

There are a few counts of this clone. The V gene is TRBV30, the J gene TRBJ1-1; no clear D. The CDR3 has 13 amino acids. The germline V gene has CDR1 GTSNPN and CDR2 SVGIG (reference sequence). Trimming took 4 bases from V and 1 from J, leaving 10 bases between them. CDR3 in DNA: TGTGCCTGGACCCGCCTAGCGAACACTGAAGCTTTCTTT. It encodes CAWTRLANTEAFF.

The J gene is TRBJ1-2, the V gene TRBV25-1; D gene ambiguous. Looked up from germline, CDR1 is MGHDK and CDR2 is SYGVNS. V lost 0 bases and J 3 bases, leaving 11 bases between the germline ends. CDR3 length: 15 amino acids. This CDR3 reads CASSEYWKGDYGYTF. The CDR3 DNA reads TGTGCCAGCAGTGAATACTGGAAAGGAGACTATGGCTACACCTTC.

The gene calls are TRBV5-8 and TRBJ1-2, with 7 bases matching TRBD1. V lost 4 bases and J lost 2; bases outside the gene matches: 5. CDR1 SGHTS and CDR2 YDEGEE come from the germline V gene. The length of the CDR3 is 14 residues. Here the CDR3 reads CASSSRGINYGYTF. CDR3 DNA sequence: TGTGCCAGCAGCAGCAGGGGGATCAACTATGGCTACACCTTC.

This clone was detected only a few times. This chain connects TRBV30 to TRBJ1-1, with D tentatively TRBD1 (6 bases). The CDR3 is 14 amino acids. V shed 2 bases and J shed 1 base, with 11 bases lying between them. The germline gives CDR1 GTSNPN, CDR2 SVGIG (reference sequence). The CDR3 DNA reads TGTGCCTGGAGTACCAGGGGATCGAACACTGAAGCTTTCTTT. Amino acids: CAWSTRGSNTEAFF.

The chain carries TRBV27 and TRBJ1-1; no reliable D call. The CDR3 is 13 residues long. Germline assignment: CDR1 MNHEY and CDR2 SMNVEV (reference sequence). Trimming pared 6 bases from V and 1 base from J, leaving 9 bases between. DNA for the CDR3: TGTGCCAGCAGAAACAGACAGAACACTGAAGCTTTCTTT. It yields the protein CASRNRQNTEAFF.

The chain links TRBV30 to TRBJ1-1; TRBD1 is a possible D gene (5 bases). V lost 2 bases and J 1 base, leaving 14 bases between the germline ends. Germline loops: CDR1 GTSNPN, CDR2 SVGIG (reference sequence). CDR3 size: 15 residues. CDR3 sequence reads: CAWSIGGAGNTEAFF. The CDR3 DNA is TGTGCCTGGAGTATCGGGGGAGCCGGGAACACTGAAGCTTTCTTT.

This chain links TRBV15 with TRBJ2-7; D unclear. The V gene's germline CDR1 is LNHNV and CDR2 YYDKDF (reference sequence). The CDR3 loop spans 14 amino acids. With 1 base removed from V and 0 bases from J, the gap between germline ends came to 7 bases. CDR3 in DNA: TGTGCCACCAGCAGAGCGTACAACTCCTACGAGCAGTACTTC. Its translation: CATSRAYNSYEQYF.

The chain carries TRBV18 and TRBJ2-7, with TRBD1 identical over 8 bases. V was pared by 4 bases and J by 5 bases, with 4 bases of the junction left unmatched. From germline, CDR1 is KGHSH and CDR2 LQKENI. The CDR3 totals 13 residues. This CDR3 reads CASSLLDRDEQYV. CDR3 coding DNA: TGTGCCAGCTCACTATTGGACAGGGACGAGCAGTACGTC.